One sample yielded the 16 T cell receptor beta chains listed below, sequenced in a study of shared clonotypes between healthy human individuals. Sequenced by immunoSEQ multiplex PCR; TCRdb stores in-frame clones only, minus some. The profile shows 2 million to 2.5 million clones, roughly 90% of them singletons. The sequenced sample consisted of naive CD4+ T cells from PBMCs. Subset denoted: CD45RA+ positively selected. The source of these receptors is a man aged 18 to 29 in good health. Some clones in this sample may be carry-over from other donors' samples.

The chain recombines TRBV4-1 with TRBJ1-4; TRBD1 aligns across 9 bases. The CDR3 loop spans 15 amino acids. The germline gives CDR1 MGHRA, CDR2 YSYEKL. Germline trimming cut 1 base from V and 5 bases from J; bases unmatched to any gene: 2. CDR3 in DNA: TGCGCCAGCAGCCAAGGGGGACAGGGAAATGAAAAACTGTTTTTT. Translated, it gives CASSQGGQGNEKLFF.

This clone has more than one count but fewer than ten. The V gene is TRBV7-6, the J gene TRBJ2-3; 11 positions agree with TRBD2. Trimming removed 5 bases from V and 4 bases from J; junction bases left unmatched: 14. CDR1 SGHVS and CDR2 FNYEAQ come from the germline V gene. The CDR3 extends over 18 amino acids. The CDR3 DNA sequence: TGTGCCAGCAGCGCCCGACCTTTAGCGGGAGGGTGGCCAGATACGCAGTATTTT. It is translated as CASSARPLAGGWPDTQYF.

The rearrangement joins TRBV6-5 to TRBJ2-7, with D perhaps given as TRBD1 or TRBD2 (7 bases each). Germline assignment: CDR1 MNHEY and CDR2 SVGAGI. The CDR3 is made up of 16 amino acids. V shed 0 bases and J shed 7 bases, with 19 bases lying between them. The CDR3 sequence is CASSYSVNGRGGEQYF. The CDR3 coding sequence is TGTGCCAGCAGTTACTCGGTTAATGGCAGGGGGGGGGAGCAGTACTTC.

The J gene is TRBJ1-4, the V gene TRBV18; no definite D call. The CDR3 is 14 residues long. CDR1 and CDR2 from the germline V gene are KGHSH and LQKENI. The V end was cut by 4 bases, the J end by 3 bases, with 9 bases between. CDR3 sequence reads: CASSLRTANEKLFF. The DNA of the CDR3 is TGTGCCAGCTCACTCCGGACGGCTAATGAAAAACTGTTTTTT. The whole variable domain, filled in from reference TRBV18 and TRBJ1-4, reads NAGVMQNPRHLVRRRGQEARLRCSPMKGHSHVYWYRQLPEEGLKFMVYLQKENIIDESGMPKERFSAEFPKEGPSILRIQQVVRGDSAAYFCASSLRTANEKLFFGSGTQLSVL.

Regarding this clone: A junction end diverges from the germline sequence, so it may reflect a read error. The chain carries TRBV4-3 and TRBJ2-2; 8 positions match TRBD2. The CDR3 loop spans 14 amino acids. Germline V gives CDR1 LGHNA, CDR2 YSLEER. The CDR3 DNA follows: TGCGCCAGACTACTAGCGGAGAACACCGGGAAGCTGTTTTTT. Residues: CARLLAENTGKLFF.

The chain couples TRBV27 to TRBJ1-4; possibly TRBD1 for D (5 bases). Deletions cut 5 bases from V and 8 bases from J, with 15 bases between. This CDR3 comprises 14 residues. Germline loops: CDR1 MNHEY, CDR2 SMNVEV (reference sequence). CDR3 sequence reads: CASSPWAGPEKLFF. The CDR3, as DNA: TGTGCCAGCAGTCCTTGGGCAGGGCCGGAAAAACTGTTTTTT.

The chain joins TRBV11-1 to TRBJ2-1; D remains unclear. V was shortened by 7 bases and J by 1 base, with 23 bases between the two germline ends. The CDR3 runs to 18 residues. Per germline, CDR1 SGHAT and CDR2 FQDESV (reference sequence). This CDR3 reads CASNTFSYSSQSYNEQFF. CDR3 bases: TGTGCCAGCAACACTTTTTCATATTCCAGTCAATCCTACAATGAGCAGTTCTTC.

The V gene is TRBV18, the J gene TRBJ1-4, with 7 nucleotides matching TRBD1. The CDR3 extends over 15 amino acids. V lost 0 bases, J lost 6 bases, and 4 bases stayed unmatched. Germline-derived CDR1 and CDR2 are KGHSH and LQKENI. CDR3 coding DNA: TGTGCCAGCTCACCACCGACAGGGATGGATGAAAAACTGTTTTTT. Residues: CASSPPTGMDEKLFF. Together with reference TRBV18 and TRBJ1-4, the CDR3 gives the full variable domain: NAGVMQNPRHLVRRRGQEARLRCSPMKGHSHVYWYRQLPEEGLKFMVYLQKENIIDESGMPKERFSAEFPKEGPSILRIQQVVRGDSAAYFCASSPPTGMDEKLFFGSGTQLSVL.

This rearrangement joins TRBV9 to TRBJ2-2; maybe TRBD1 (6 bases). Looked up from germline, CDR1 is SGDLS and CDR2 is YYNGEE. V was pared by 3 bases and J by 4 bases, with 13 bases between. CDR3 length: 15 residues. For the CDR3, the DNA is TGTGCCAGCAGCGCACAGGGCGTTGTCACCGGGGAGCTGTTTTTT. Translation: CASSAQGVVTGELFF.

V gene TRBV19 combines with J gene TRBJ1-5, with D perhaps matching TRBD1 (5 bases). The germline V and J ends were trimmed by 2 bases and 3 bases, with 14 bases remaining between them. The V gene's germline CDR1 is LNHDA and CDR2 SQIVND (reference sequence). CDR3 size: 16 residues. The CDR3 nucleotides read TGTGCCAGTAGTATATTGTGGGGGAGTTACAATCAGCCCCAGCATTTT. The encoded protein is CASSILWGSYNQPQHF.

J is TRBJ2-3 and V is TRBV7-3; 7 nucleotides match TRBD1. After removal of 2 bases from V and 2 bases from J, the junction contained 7 bases not matched to a gene. The CDR3 has 16 residues. Germline V CDR1 and CDR2: SGHTA, FQGTGA. CDR3 coding DNA: TGTGCCAGCAGCTTAGAGGGACAGCTACTCACAGATACGCAGTATTTT. Translated, it gives CASSLEGQLLTDTQYF.

This clone was seen once. The rearrangement joins TRBV5-8 to TRBJ2-7; TRBD2 matches at 11 bases. V gave up 5 bases and J gave up 3 bases; unmatched junction bases: 10. The CDR3 spans 16 residues. The germline V gene has CDR1 SGHTS and CDR2 YDEGEE. The CDR3 sequence: CASRRTSGSGGYEQYF. CDR3 sequence (DNA): TGTGCCAGCAGGCGAACTAGCGGGAGTGGTGGCTACGAGCAGTACTTC.

This sequence joins TRBV7-6 and TRBJ2-2; no reliable D call. V lost 5 bases and J 3 bases, leaving 16 bases between the germline ends. Germline lookup yields CDR1 SGHVS and CDR2 FNYEAQ. This CDR3 spans 16 amino acids. CDR3 nucleotides: TGTGCCAGCAGCCTAGGCGCGGCGGTTGACACCGGGGAGCTGTTTTTT. This gives the protein CASSLGAAVDTGELFF.

CDR3 coding DNA: TGCGCCAGCAGTCCGCCAGAAAACATTCAGTACTTC. Its translation: CASSPPENIQYF. J is TRBJ2-4 and V is TRBV23-1; D call uncertain. TRBV23-1 is annotated as an ORF whose role is uncertain. The CDR3 totals 12 residues. The V end lost 4 bases, the J end lost 5 bases, and 6 bases lay between the germline ends.

The chain is built from TRBV5-1 and TRBJ1-3; D is possibly TRBD1 (6 bases). This CDR3 is built from 17 residues. Germline CDR1 reads SGHRS; CDR2 reads YFSETQ. Trimming pared 4 bases from V and 0 bases from J, leaving 17 bases between. The CDR3, as DNA: TGCGCCAGCAGCCTTGCCTCGACAGGACGCTCTGGAAACACCATATATTTT. Translation: CASSLASTGRSGNTIYF.

The genes are TRBV25-1 and TRBJ2-6, with unresolved D. Germline-derived CDR1 and CDR2 are MGHDK and SYGVNS. CDR3 length: 15 amino acids. The V gene lost 2 bases and the J gene lost 2 bases, with 7 bases spanning the gap. The CDR3 DNA is TGTGCCAGCAGTGAACAGGTTACTGGGGCCAACGTCCTGACTTTC. This gives the protein CASSEQVTGANVLTF.